This entry describes one T cell receptor beta chain. Its antigen is not yet known. Base qualities were left out, and no much larger clone turns up one base away. Library construction relied on 5' RACE. TCRdb lists the instrument as Illumina HiSeq 2500. A second PCR of roughly 6 to 12 cycles was run with a J-beta primer mix and a sample-barcoded 5' primer. A unique molecular identifier was introduced onto each TCR beta cDNA molecule by a template-switch 5' adaptor carrying 12 random nucleotides. Each sample yielded at least 2.5 million CDR3-containing paired-end reads. First-strand cDNA was synthesized from all RNA with the Mint cDNA synthesis kit, primed by a TRBC-specific oligonucleotide. All cDNA was treated with uracil-DNA glycosylase and then went through a first 18-cycle PCR with the universal primers M1SS and BC2_uni_R. Regarding the original processing steps: For normalization, 1 million high-quality reads, each with a distinct molecular identifier, were randomly selected from each sample. Instead of being binned into consensus sequences, reads that shared molecular identifiers were thrown out. CDR3 identification, clonotype clustering and error correction used MiTCR with a Q25 quality threshold and the strictest error-elimination algorithm. A nonparametric unseen species model using Euler transformation provided a lower-bound estimate of total TCR beta diversity. Through fastp at Q25 and MiXCR, TCRdb rebuilt clones from the public reads, retaining in-frame beta chains. Entries that share a CDR3 protein sequence are merged under the most common genes and DNA. None of the V and J calls come from the authors' own analysis; TCRdb made them. This sample comprises roughly 1,000,000 distinct CDR3 sequences, approximately 26% of them detected only once. The ten top clones hold 0.65% to 0.95% of the sample.

This sample is part of a study of blood T cells in healthy people across ages (dated by TCRdb to between 2014 and 2017). Broadly, across the study: In model experiments, roughly one uniquely barcoded TCR beta cDNA molecule per two T cells was captured by template switching. For two donors (one aged 18 to 29 and one aged 80 or older), the study analyzed two additional independent replicas of 1 million unique cDNA reads from the same blood draw. Donors were grouped into four age groups: young (average 16 years), middle-aged (39), aged (about 60) and long-lived (around 82). The study measured age-related changes in TCR beta repertoire diversity using deep sequencing normalized with unique cDNA molecular identifiers. What the study reported, not specific to this receptor: As age increased, observed TCR beta diversity per million T cells dropped in a roughly linear way, and a significant reduction was already evident by age about 36. Compared with the aged group, the long-lived group had more naive CD4+ T cells, fewer expanded clones and increased TCR diversity, a pattern suggesting age selection. The percentage of naive T cells measured by flow cytometry correlated strongly with observed TCR beta diversity. Estimates of total diversity based on one million sequenced T cells were considered lower bounds and underestimates. Conclusive comparison of naive and antigen-experienced compartments was prevented by the profiling of bulk unsorted PBMCs. Because the CMV infection status of the donors was unknown, age-related changes in expanded clonotypes may potentially have been confounded.

The cysteine opens and the phenylalanine closes a CDR3 of 13 amino acids. Just the 39-base CDR3 DNA is kept, in frame starting at base 1. From a lookup of the germline V gene, CDR1 and CDR2 are SGHAT and FQNNGV. V is trimmed back by 6 bases and J by 5 bases, and the junction contains 2 bases that no gene match accounts for. Donors were under 40 systemically healthy Caucasian individuals from Russia aged about 6 to 100 years. Each donor gave ten milliliters of peripheral blood, drawn into EDTA-treated Vacutainer tubes. Ficoll-Paque density-gradient centrifugation was used to isolate PBMCs, with at least 6 million obtained per sample. Total RNA was extracted from PBMCs with Trizol reagent, with at least 6 micrograms obtained per sample. Naive CD45RAhigh/CD27high T cell percentages were measured by flow cytometry on a PBMC aliquot from every donor. This sample was shared with a second study, whose subject was T cells of mothers and their children. From that second study: Nine systemically healthy Caucasian individuals served as donors, namely three mothers together with their six children. cDNA synthesis used all of the extracted RNA, with roughly 1.6 ug of RNA in each 15 ul reaction. In the second PCR, sample barcodes and 2-4 random nucleotides were introduced via the M1S primer. More than 8 million TCR beta CDR3 reads were obtained from each mother, and approximately 3 million reads were obtained from each child. In both related and unrelated pairs, thymic selection shapes the output of TCR recombination in a similar way, with inherited differences having only a minor effect. Normalized repertoire overlap in related mother-child pairs was always slightly higher than in unrelated mother-child pairs, but the difference was never significant. With a sensitivity of approximately 100 clones per million clonotypes, no persistent microchimeric T cell clones were detected. The study used deep NGS to compare TCR beta repertoires of mothers and children, seeking features distinguishing related mother-child pairs from unrelated individuals. The mean age was roughly 40 +/- 4 years for the mothers and approximately 11 +/- 4 years for the children. After adapter ligation with NEBNext reagents, the libraries were sequenced on Illumina HiSeq 2000 with 100+100 nt paired-end reads. To prevent cross-contamination, the mother and child libraries were prepared a month apart and were sequenced in separate runs. Each donor had between roughly 450,000 and 2,100,000 distinct TCR beta clonotypes identified. Naive TCR beta clonotypes were estimated from low-frequency clonotypes matched to each donor's FACS-determined naive share, without sorting.

Sample: blood. The chain is assembled from TRBV11-2 and TRBJ2-5; a stretch of 11 junction bases matches TRBD2. This sequence was found in a girl aged 2 to 9 in good health. CDR3 reads: CASRIAGGETQYF. The bases read TGTGCCAGCAGGATAGCGGGAGGGGAGACCCAGTACTTC.